This T cell receptor (beta chain) derives from a study of preoperative IRX-2 immunotherapy in early breast cancer. Treatment here: preoperative locoregional IRX-2 cytokine immunotherapy. This phase Ib study tested locoregional IRX-2 cytokine immunotherapy given before surgery. CDR1 is SGHDN, CDR2 FVKESK, per germline. The CDR3 consists of 13 residues. J gave up 16 bases and V 4 bases, and 9 bases lay outside the gene matches. Profiled with immunoSEQ multiplex PCR; TCRdb holds only in-frame clones, not every one. The sample has 35,000 to 45,000 clones; 60% to 85% are singletons. Sample: tumor tissue, taken after IRX-2 immunotherapy. The chain couples TRBV14 to TRBJ2-1, with 11 bases lining up with TRBD1. The clonotype was recovered from a human donor with breast cancer. The CDR3 is CASSRDRGLRKFF. For the CDR3, the DNA is TGTGCCAGCAGCCGGGACAGGGGGTTAAGAAARTTCTTC.